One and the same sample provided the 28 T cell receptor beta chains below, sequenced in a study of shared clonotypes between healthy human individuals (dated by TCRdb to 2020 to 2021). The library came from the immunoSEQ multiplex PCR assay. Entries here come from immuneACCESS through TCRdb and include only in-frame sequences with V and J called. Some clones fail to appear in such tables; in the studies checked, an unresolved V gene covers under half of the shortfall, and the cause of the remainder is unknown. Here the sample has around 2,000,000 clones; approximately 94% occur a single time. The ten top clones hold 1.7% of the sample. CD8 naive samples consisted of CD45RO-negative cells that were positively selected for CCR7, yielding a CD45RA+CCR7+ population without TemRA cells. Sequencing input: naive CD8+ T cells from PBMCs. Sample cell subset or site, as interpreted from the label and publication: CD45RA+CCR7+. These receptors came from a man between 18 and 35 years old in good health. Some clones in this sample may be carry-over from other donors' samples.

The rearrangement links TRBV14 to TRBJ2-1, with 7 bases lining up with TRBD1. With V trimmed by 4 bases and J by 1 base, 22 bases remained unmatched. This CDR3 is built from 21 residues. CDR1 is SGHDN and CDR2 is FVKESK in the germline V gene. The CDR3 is CASSPGVGTVSPRRSYNEQFF. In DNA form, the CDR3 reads TGTGCCAGCAGCCCAGGAGTTGGGACAGTCTCACCAAGAAGGTCCTACAATGAGCAGTTCTTC. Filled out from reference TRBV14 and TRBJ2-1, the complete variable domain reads EAGVTQFPSHSVIEKGQTVTLRCDPISGHDNLYWYRRVMGKEIKFLLHFVKESKQDESGMPNNRFLAERTGGTYSTLKVQPAELEDSGVYFCASSPGVGTVSPRRSYNEQFFGPGTRLTVL.

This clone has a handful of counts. The CDR3, as DNA: TGCAGTGCTCACCAGGGGACCGAAGCTTTCTTT. The encoded protein is CSAHQGTEAFF. J is TRBJ1-1 and V is TRBV20-1; perhaps TRBD1 as D (6 bases). Germline values: CDR1 DFQATT, CDR2 SNEGSKA (reference sequence). V lost 5 bases to trimming and J lost 8 bases, with 12 bases between them. The CDR3 is made up of 11 amino acids.

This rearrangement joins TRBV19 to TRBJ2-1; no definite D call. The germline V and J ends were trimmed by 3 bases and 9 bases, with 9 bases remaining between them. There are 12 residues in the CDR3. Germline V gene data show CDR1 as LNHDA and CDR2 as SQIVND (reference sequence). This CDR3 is CASSITNGEQFF. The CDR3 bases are TGTGCCAGTAGTATTACCAATGGTGAGCAGTTCTTC.

CDR3 bases: TGTGCCAGCAGTCAAAGACTAGCGGGAGTTTCTACCGGGGAGCTGTTTTTT. Residues: CASSQRLAGVSTGELFF. The chain has TRBV27 and TRBJ2-2, with TRBD2 identical over 12 bases. This CDR3 region has 17 residues. CDR1 is MNHEY and CDR2 is SMNVEV in the germline V gene (reference sequence). The V gene end was trimmed by 5 bases and the J gene end by 5 bases; junction bases not matched to a gene: 9.

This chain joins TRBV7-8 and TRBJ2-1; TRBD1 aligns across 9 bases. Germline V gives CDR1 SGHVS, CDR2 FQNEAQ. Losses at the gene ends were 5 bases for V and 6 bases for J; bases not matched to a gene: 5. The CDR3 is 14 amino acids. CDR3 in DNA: TGTGCCAGCAGCCCAGGGACAGGGACCAATGAGCAGTTCTTC. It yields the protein CASSPGTGTNEQFF.

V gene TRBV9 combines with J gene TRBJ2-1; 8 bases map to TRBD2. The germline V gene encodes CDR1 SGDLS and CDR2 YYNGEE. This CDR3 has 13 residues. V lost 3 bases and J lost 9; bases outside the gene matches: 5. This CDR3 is CASSAGLGVEQFF. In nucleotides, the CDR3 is TGTGCCAGCAGCGCGGGACTAGGTGTTGAGCAGTTCTTC.

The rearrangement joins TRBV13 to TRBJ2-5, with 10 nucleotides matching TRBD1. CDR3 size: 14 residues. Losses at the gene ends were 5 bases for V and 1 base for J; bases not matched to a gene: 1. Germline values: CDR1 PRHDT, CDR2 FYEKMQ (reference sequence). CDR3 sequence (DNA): TGTGCCAGCAGCCGGACAGGGGGCCAAGAGACCCAGTACTTC. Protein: CASSRTGGQETQYF. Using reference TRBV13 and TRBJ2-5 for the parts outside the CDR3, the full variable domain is AAGVIQSPRHLIKEKRETATLKCYPIPRHDTVYWYQQGPGQDPQFLISFYEKMQSDKGSIPDRFSAQQFSDYHSELNMSSLELGDSALYFCASSRTGGQETQYFGPGTRLLVL.

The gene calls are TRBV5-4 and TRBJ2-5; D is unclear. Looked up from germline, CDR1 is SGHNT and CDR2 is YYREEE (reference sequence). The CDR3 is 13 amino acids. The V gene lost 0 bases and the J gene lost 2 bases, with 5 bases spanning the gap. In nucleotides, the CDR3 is TGTGCCAGCAGCTTGGACAGACAAGAGACCCAGTACTTC. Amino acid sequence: CASSLDRQETQYF.

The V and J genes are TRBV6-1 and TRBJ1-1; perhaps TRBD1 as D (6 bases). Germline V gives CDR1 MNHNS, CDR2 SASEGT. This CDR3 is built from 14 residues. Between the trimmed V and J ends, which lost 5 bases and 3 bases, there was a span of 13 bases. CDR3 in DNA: TGTGCCAGCAGTCGAACCAGACAGGACACTGAAGCTTTCTTT. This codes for CASSRTRQDTEAFF.

CDR3 DNA: TGTGCCAGCAGTCTTGGACAGGAAAGCTCCTACGAGCAGTACTTC. This gives the protein CASSLGQESSYEQYF. The chain links TRBV2 to TRBJ2-7; 7 nucleotides align to TRBD1. The trim removed 5 bases at V and 0 bases at J, leaving 7 bases unmatched. This CDR3 region has 15 residues. CDR1 SNHLY and CDR2 FYNNEI come from the germline V gene.

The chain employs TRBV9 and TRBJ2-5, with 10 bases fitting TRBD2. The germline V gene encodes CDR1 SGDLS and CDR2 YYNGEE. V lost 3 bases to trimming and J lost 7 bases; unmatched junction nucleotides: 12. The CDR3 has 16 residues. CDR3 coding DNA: TGTGCCAGCAGCGGAGGGGCTAGCGGGAGCAGGGGGACCCAGTACTTC. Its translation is CASSGGASGSRGTQYF. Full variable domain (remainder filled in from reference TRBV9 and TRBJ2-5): DSGVTQTPKHLITATGQRVTLRCSPRSGDLSVYWYQQSLDQGLQFLIQYYNGEERAKGNILERFSAQQFPDLHSELNLSSLELGDSALYFCASSGGASGSRGTQYFGPGTRLLVL.

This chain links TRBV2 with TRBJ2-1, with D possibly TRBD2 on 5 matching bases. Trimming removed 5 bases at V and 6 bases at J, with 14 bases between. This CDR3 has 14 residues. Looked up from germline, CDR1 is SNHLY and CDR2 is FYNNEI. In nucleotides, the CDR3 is TGTGCCAGCAGTTTTACTAGTACATTCAATGAGCAGTTCTTC. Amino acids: CASSFTSTFNEQFF.

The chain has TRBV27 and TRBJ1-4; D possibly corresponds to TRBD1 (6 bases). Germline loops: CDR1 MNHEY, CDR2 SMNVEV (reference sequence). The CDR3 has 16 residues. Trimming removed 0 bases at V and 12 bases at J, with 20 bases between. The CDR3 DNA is TGTGCCAGCAGTTTATCGAGTCCGGGGGCTGTTTGGGAACTGTTTTTT. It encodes CASSLSSPGAVWELFF.

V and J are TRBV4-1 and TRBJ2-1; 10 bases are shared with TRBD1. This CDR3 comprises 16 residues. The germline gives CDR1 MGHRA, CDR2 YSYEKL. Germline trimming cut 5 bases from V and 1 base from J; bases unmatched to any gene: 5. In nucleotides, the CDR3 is TGCGCCAGCAGCGGTCCGGGACAGGGGTCCTACAATGAGCAGTTCTTC. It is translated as CASSGPGQGSYNEQFF.

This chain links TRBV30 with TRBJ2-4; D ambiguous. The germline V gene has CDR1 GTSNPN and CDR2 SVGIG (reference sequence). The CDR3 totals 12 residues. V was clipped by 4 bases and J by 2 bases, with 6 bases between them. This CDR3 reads CAWKGTKNIQYF. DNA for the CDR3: TGTGCCTGGAAGGGAACCAAAAACATTCAGTACTTC.

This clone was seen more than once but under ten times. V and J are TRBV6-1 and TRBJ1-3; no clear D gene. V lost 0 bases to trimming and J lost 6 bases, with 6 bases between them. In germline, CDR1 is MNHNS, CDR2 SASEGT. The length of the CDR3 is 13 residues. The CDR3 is CASSEALLNTIYF. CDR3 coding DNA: TGTGCCAGCAGTGAAGCGCTTTTAAACACCATATATTTT.

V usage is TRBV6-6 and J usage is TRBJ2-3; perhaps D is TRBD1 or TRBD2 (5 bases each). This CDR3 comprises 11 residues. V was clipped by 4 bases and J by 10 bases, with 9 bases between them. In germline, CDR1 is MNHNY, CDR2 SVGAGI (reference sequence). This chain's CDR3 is CASSWDGAQYF. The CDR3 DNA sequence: TGTGCCAGCAGTTGGGACGGTGCGCAGTATTTT.

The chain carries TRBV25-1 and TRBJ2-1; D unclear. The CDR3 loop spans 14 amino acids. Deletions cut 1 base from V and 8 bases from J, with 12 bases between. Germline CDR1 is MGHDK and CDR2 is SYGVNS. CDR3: CASSESFVSDEQFF. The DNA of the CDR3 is TGTGCCAGCAGTGAATCCTTTGTGTCGGATGAGCAGTTCTTC.

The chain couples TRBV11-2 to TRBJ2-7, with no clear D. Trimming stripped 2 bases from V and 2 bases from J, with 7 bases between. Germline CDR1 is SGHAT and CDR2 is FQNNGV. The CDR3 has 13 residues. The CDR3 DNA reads TGTGCCAGCAGCTTATGGGCCACCTACGAGCAGTACTTC. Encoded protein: CASSLWATYEQYF.

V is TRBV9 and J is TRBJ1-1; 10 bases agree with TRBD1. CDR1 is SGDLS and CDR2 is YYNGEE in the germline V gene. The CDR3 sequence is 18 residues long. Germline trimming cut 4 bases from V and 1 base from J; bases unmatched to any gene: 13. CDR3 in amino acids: CASSNSRDRGKGNTEAFF. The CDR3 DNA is TGTGCCAGCAGCAACAGCCGGGACAGGGGAAAGGGGAACACTGAAGCTTTCTTT.

The CDR3 nucleotides are TGTGCCAGCAGTTTAGTGCAGGGGGCCTCCTATGGCTACACCTTC. It is translated as CASSLVQGASYGYTF. The J gene is TRBJ1-2, the V gene TRBV27; 8 nucleotides line up with TRBD1. There are 15 residues in the CDR3. Germline V gene sequence: CDR1 MNHEY, CDR2 SMNVEV (reference sequence). Losses at the gene ends were 2 bases for V and 4 bases for J; bases not matched to a gene: 6.

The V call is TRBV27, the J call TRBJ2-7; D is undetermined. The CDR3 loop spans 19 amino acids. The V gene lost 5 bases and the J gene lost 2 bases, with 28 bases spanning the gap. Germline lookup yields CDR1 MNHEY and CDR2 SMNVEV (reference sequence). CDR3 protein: CASSQRLPKMDRATYEQYF. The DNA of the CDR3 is TGTGCCAGCAGTCAACGCTTACCCAAAATGGACCGAGCGACCTACGAGCAGTACTTC.

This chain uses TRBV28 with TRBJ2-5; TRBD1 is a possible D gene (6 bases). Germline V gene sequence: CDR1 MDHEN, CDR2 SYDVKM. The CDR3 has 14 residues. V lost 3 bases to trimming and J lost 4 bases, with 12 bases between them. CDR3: CASSLVGTLETQYF. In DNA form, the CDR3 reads TGTGCCAGCAGTTTGGTCGGGACACTAGAGACCCAGTACTTC.

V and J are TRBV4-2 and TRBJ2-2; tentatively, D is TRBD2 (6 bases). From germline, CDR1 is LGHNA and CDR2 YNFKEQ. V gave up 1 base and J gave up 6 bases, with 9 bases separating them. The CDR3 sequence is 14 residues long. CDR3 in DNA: TGTGCCAGCAGCCAAGCTGGGGAGGCCGGGGAGCTGTTTTTT. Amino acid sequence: CASSQAGEAGELFF.

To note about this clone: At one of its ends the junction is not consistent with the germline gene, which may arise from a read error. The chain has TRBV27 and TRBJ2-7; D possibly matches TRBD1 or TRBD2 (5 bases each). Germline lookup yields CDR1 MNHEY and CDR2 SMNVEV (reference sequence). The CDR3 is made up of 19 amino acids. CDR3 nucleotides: TGTACCAGCAGTTTATTAGTACGGGACGGCCACCCCCCCACCTACGAGCAGTACTTC. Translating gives CTSSLLVRDGHPPTYEQYF.

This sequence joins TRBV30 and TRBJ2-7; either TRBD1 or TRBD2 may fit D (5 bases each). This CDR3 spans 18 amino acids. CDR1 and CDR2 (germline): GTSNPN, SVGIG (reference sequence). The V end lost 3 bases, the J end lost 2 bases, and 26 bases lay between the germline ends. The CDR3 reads CAWRRGELPSRNPYEQYF. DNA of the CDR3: TGTGCCTGGAGACGAGGGGAACTCCCAAGTCGGAACCCCTACGAGCAGTACTTC.

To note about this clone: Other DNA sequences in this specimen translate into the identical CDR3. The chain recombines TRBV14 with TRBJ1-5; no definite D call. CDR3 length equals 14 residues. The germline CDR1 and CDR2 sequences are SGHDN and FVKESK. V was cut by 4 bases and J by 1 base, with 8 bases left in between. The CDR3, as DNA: TGTGCCAGCAGCCTAGGCGGGAGCAATCAGCCCCAGCATTTT. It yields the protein CASSLGGSNQPQHF.

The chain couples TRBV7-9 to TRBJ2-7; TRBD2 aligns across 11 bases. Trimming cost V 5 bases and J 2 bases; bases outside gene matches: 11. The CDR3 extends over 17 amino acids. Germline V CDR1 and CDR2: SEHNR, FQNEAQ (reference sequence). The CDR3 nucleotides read TGTGCCAGCAGCACACGGGATTTTAGCGGGAGGGCCTACGAGCAGTACTTC. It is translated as CASSTRDFSGRAYEQYF.